This TCR beta chain was found in a study of T cell responses to AZD1222 COVID-19 vaccine. Study in general: Pooling was applied to second doses at about 4 or about 12 weeks.

With respect to this clone: Its antigen is currently unknown.

TCRdb's table, derived via immunoSEQ multiplex PCR, lists solely in-frame clones and lacks some. The sample has about 120,000 clones, over 75% seen once. General study results and limits: A reported finding is that nearly half of spike-specific TCRs target unmutated variant regions.

The V end was cut by 3 bases, the J end by 2 bases, with 11 bases between. The CDR3 covers 14 residues. Germline V gives CDR1 SGDLS, CDR2 YYNGEE. This receptor was taken from an adult in good health. The specimen was peripheral blood, collected on day 0 of AZD1222 vaccination. The chain is built from TRBV9 and TRBJ1-2; a weak D match, TRBD1 (6 bases). The CDR3 region is CASSAPQGNYGYTF. The DNA of the CDR3 is TGTGCCAGCAGCGCCCCGCAGGGGAACTATGGCTACACCTTC.